The 22 T cell receptor beta chains listed next were all sequenced from one sample in a study of blood T cell repertoires in COVID-19. Sequenced by immunoSEQ multiplex PCR; TCRdb stores in-frame clones only, minus some. In the table there are some 250,000 clones, about 76% of which are singletons. What was sequenced was peripheral blood. The receptors stem from a woman aged 55-69 years with active or convalescent COVID-19.

The rearrangement links TRBV15 to TRBJ2-6; D possibly corresponds to TRBD2 (6 bases). There are 18 residues in the CDR3. Deletions cut 0 bases from V and 0 bases from J, with 12 bases between. From germline, CDR1 is LNHNV and CDR2 YYDKDF (reference sequence). CDR3 residues: CATSRDRGTFSGANVLTF. Here the CDR3 DNA reads TGTGCCACCAGCAGAGATCGGGGGACCTTCTCTGGGGCCAACGTCCTGACTTTC.

The sample holds a few counts of this clone. This rearrangement joins TRBV2 to TRBJ1-2; 10 nucleotides agree with TRBD1. There are 15 residues in the CDR3. Per germline, CDR1 SNHLY and CDR2 FYNNEI. V lost 6 bases to trimming and J lost 6 bases; unmatched junction nucleotides: 10. Here the CDR3 DNA reads TGTGCCAGCAGCCTGGGACAGGGGACCTTCGATGGCTACACCTTC. Its translation is CASSLGQGTFDGYTF.

This clone has just a few counts. The V call is TRBV5-1, the J call TRBJ1-4; possibly TRBD1 for D (5 bases). Germline-derived CDR1 and CDR2 are SGHRS and YFSETQ. The CDR3 is made up of 15 amino acids. Trimming stripped 2 bases from V and 8 bases from J, with 16 bases between. In nucleotides, the CDR3 is TGCGCCAGCAGCTTCGGCGTCAGGGAAGGAGAAAAACTGTTTTTT. Translation gives CASSFGVREGEKLFF.

The rearrangement joins TRBV10-2 to TRBJ1-6, with TRBD1 matching 9 bases. CDR3 length: 17 amino acids. V dropped 6 bases and J dropped 8; count of bases not matched to a gene: 14. Germline CDR1 WSHSY, CDR2 SAAADI. The CDR3 DNA is TGCGCCAGCAGGATCAACCGGGACAGGGTAGAGGATTCACCCCTCCACTTT. This translates into CASRINRDRVEDSPLHF.

The rearrangement joins TRBV7-2 to TRBJ2-2; 8 nucleotides match TRBD2. Germline CDR1 reads SGHTA; CDR2 reads FQGNSA. V lost 0 bases and J lost 3; bases outside the gene matches: 6. The CDR3 runs 17 residues. As DNA, the CDR3 is TGTGCCAGCAGCTTAGCGGGCGGGGGGCGTTACACCGGGGAGCTGTTTTTT. It codes for CASSLAGGGRYTGELFF. Based on the CDR3 plus reference TRBV7-2 and TRBJ2-2, the full variable domain is GAGVSQSPSNKVTEKGKDVELRCDPISGHTALYWYRQSLGQGLEFLIYFQGNSAPDKSGLPSDRFSAERTGGSVSTLTIQRTQQEDSAVYLCASSLAGGGRYTGELFFGEGSRLTVL.

The chain couples TRBV28 to TRBJ2-1; D gene unclear. There are 16 residues in the CDR3. V was cut by 4 bases and J by 1 base, with 14 bases left in between. Germline values: CDR1 MDHEN, CDR2 SYDVKM. CDR3 DNA: TGTGCCAGCAGTTCCGCCTCCGGTTTATCCTACAATGAGCAGTTCTTC. Its translation is CASSSASGLSYNEQFF.

The rearrangement joins TRBV18 to TRBJ2-1; the match to TRBD2 covers 13 bases. CDR1 and CDR2 from the germline V gene are KGHSH and LQKENI. The length of the CDR3 is 16 residues. V shed 3 bases, J shed 6 bases, and the junction held 5 bases outside the gene matches. The CDR3, as DNA: TGTGCCAGCTCACCTCGACTAGCGGGGGGCGTCAATGAGCAGTTCTTC. This translates into CASSPRLAGGVNEQFF.

The chain couples TRBV11-2 to TRBJ2-7, with TRBD1 matching 9 bases. Per the germline V gene, CDR1 is SGHAT and CDR2 is FQNNGV. Trimming removed 5 bases from V and 2 bases from J; junction bases left unmatched: 4. The CDR3 sequence is 14 residues long. The CDR3 is CASSPRDRAYEQYF. CDR3 DNA sequence: TGTGCCAGCAGCCCGCGGGACAGGGCCTACGAGCAGTACTTC. Together with reference TRBV11-2 and TRBJ2-7, the CDR3 gives the full variable domain: EAGVAQSPRYKIIEKRQSVAFWCNPISGHATLYWYQQILGQGPKLLIQFQNNGVVDDSQLPKDRFSAERLKGVDSTLKIQPAKLEDSAVYLCASSPRDRAYEQYFGPGTRLTVT.

This clone came up once. The V call is TRBV7-2, the J call TRBJ1-1; 8 nucleotides line up with TRBD1. V shed 5 bases, J shed 1 base, and the junction held 6 bases outside the gene matches. The CDR3 sequence is 15 residues long. Germline values: CDR1 SGHTA, CDR2 FQGNSA. The CDR3 coding sequence is TGTGCCAGCAGCGCCCGACAGGGGTCGAACACTGAAGCTTTCTTT. Translation: CASSARQGSNTEAFF.

This CDR3 reads CASRQGSGLSYEQYF. The CDR3 DNA reads as TGTGCCAGCCGTCAGGGGAGCGGTCTCTCCTACGAGCAGTACTTC. This chain links TRBV6-5 with TRBJ2-7, with D tentatively TRBD1 (6 bases). The CDR3 contains 15 residues. Germline V gene data show CDR1 as MNHEY and CDR2 as SVGAGI. V lost 8 bases and J 0 bases, leaving 17 bases between the germline ends.

This clone showed up just a few times. This chain uses TRBV14 with TRBJ1-1, with a possible D match to TRBD1 (6 bases). The V gene's germline CDR1 is SGHDN and CDR2 FVKESK. Trimming stripped 5 bases from V and 7 bases from J, with 17 bases between. The CDR3 runs to 14 residues. The CDR3 DNA is TGTGCCAGCAGCTTGATGACAGGAACCGGTGAAGCTTTCTTT. This translates into CASSLMTGTGEAFF. Looking up the rest from reference TRBV14 and TRBJ1-1 gives the full variable domain: EAGVTQFPSHSVIEKGQTVTLRCDPISGHDNLYWYRRVMGKEIKFLLHFVKESKQDESGMPNNRFLAERTGGTYSTLKVQPAELEDSGVYFCASSLMTGTGEAFFGQGTRLTVV.

The chain carries TRBV15 and TRBJ1-1; D ambiguous. Trimming removed 0 bases at V and 1 base at J, with 9 bases between. CDR3 length equals 15 residues. Per the germline V gene, CDR1 is LNHNV and CDR2 is YYDKDF (reference sequence). The CDR3 DNA sequence: TGTGCCACCAGCAGAGACCGGGTATGGAACACTGAAGCTTTCTTT. Protein product: CATSRDRVWNTEAFF.

The chain carries TRBV28 and TRBJ2-1, with a possible D match to TRBD2 (5 bases). The V gene's germline CDR1 is MDHEN and CDR2 SYDVKM. The CDR3 length is 14 residues. V dropped 5 bases and J dropped 4 bases, with 12 bases sitting between them. The CDR3 DNA follows: TGTGCCAGCAGTCCCCTCACTAGTTACAATGAGCAGTTCTTC. Amino acid sequence: CASSPLTSYNEQFF.

The V call is TRBV29-1, the J call TRBJ1-1; perhaps TRBD1 as D (6 bases). The CDR3 totals 14 residues. Germline-derived CDR1 and CDR2 are SQVTM and ANQGSEA. The V end was cut by 7 bases, the J end by 0 bases, with 15 bases between. CDR3 loop: CSGYRDPMNTEAFF. In DNA form, the CDR3 reads TGCAGCGGTTACAGGGATCCTATGAACACTGAAGCTTTCTTT.

The J gene is TRBJ2-5, the V gene TRBV7-3; 11 bases line up with TRBD2. CDR3 length: 15 amino acids. The V gene's germline CDR1 is SGHTA and CDR2 FQGTGA. The ends lost 3 bases at V and 5 bases at J; junction bases unmatched: 5. The CDR3: CASSFASGGIETQYF. CDR3 bases: TGTGCCAGCAGCTTCGCTAGCGGGGGGATTGAGACCCAGTACTTC.

The rearrangement uses TRBV6-4 and TRBJ1-3; D is uncertain. There are 16 residues in the CDR3. V lost 3 bases and J lost 0, with 12 bases in between. CDR1 is MRHNA and CDR2 is SNTAGT in the germline V gene. The CDR3 coding sequence is TGTGCCAGCAGTGAGAAGGAAGGGAGCTCTGGAAACACCATATATTTT. This gives the protein CASSEKEGSSGNTIYF.

In DNA, the CDR3 is TGTGCCAGCAGCTTAGTAGGGGACAGGGTTAATGAAAAACTGTTTTTT. The encoded protein is CASSLVGDRVNEKLFF. The chain employs TRBV11-2 and TRBJ1-4; 9 nucleotides line up with TRBD1. The V segment lost 1 base and the J segment 4 bases; nucleotides outside the gene matches: 4. This CDR3 comprises 16 residues. From germline, CDR1 is SGHAT and CDR2 FQNNGV.

Only a few counts were recorded for this clone. V gene TRBV30 combines with J gene TRBJ1-2, with D maybe TRBD1 (5 bases). The CDR3 sequence is 14 residues long. The V and J ends lost 3 bases and 2 bases respectively, with 13 bases between them. Germline CDR1 and CDR2: GTSNPN and SVGIG (reference sequence). CDR3 nucleotides: TGTGCCTGGAGGCTGGGCGGGGGGAACTATGGCTACACCTTC. Translation gives CAWRLGGGNYGYTF. Full variable domain (outside the CDR3, taken from reference TRBV30 and TRBJ1-2): SQTIHQWPATLVQPVGSPLSLECTVEGTSNPNLYWYRQAAGRGLQLLFYSVGIGQISSEVPQNLSASRPQDRQFILSSKKLLLSDSGFYLCAWRLGGGNYGYTFGSGTRLTVV.

J is TRBJ1-2 and V is TRBV5-4; D is possibly TRBD1 (5 bases). V shed 10 bases and J shed 14 bases, with 18 bases lying between them. CDR3 length: 10 residues. CDR1 and CDR2 from the germline V gene are SGHNT and YYREEE (reference sequence). The CDR3 here is CADPGGRRTF. CDR3 DNA sequence: TGTGCCGACCCTGGGGGGAGAAGGACCTTC.

CDR3 DNA: TGTGCCAGCCGAGGGACCGGGGAGCTGTTTTTT. The encoded protein is CASRGTGELFF. The chain has TRBV7-6 and TRBJ2-2, with a weak D call TRBD2 (5 bases). V gave up 8 bases and J gave up 5 bases, with 6 bases separating them. Germline CDR1 reads SGHVS; CDR2 reads FNYEAQ. CDR3 length equals 11 residues. Full variable domain (missing parts from reference TRBV7-6 and TRBJ2-2): GAGVSQSPRYKVTKRGQDVALRCDPISGHVSLYWYRQALGQGPEFLTYFNYEAQQDKSGLPNDRFSAERPEGSISTLTIQRTEQRDSAMYRCASRGTGELFFGEGSRLTVL.

Written as DNA, the CDR3 is TGTGCCAGCAGCCAGGGAGGGGAAGGAGACACCATATATTTT. Translation gives CASSQGGEGDTIYF. V usage is TRBV13 and J usage is TRBJ1-3, with D possibly being TRBD1 (5 bases). CDR1 and CDR2 (germline): PRHDT, FYEKMQ (reference sequence). Trimming took 5 bases from V and 8 from J, leaving 16 bases between them. The CDR3 length is 14 residues.

The J gene is TRBJ2-2, the V gene TRBV10-3; 12 positions match TRBD2. The CDR3 contains 17 residues. Germline lookup yields CDR1 ENHRY and CDR2 SYGVKD. Trimming cost V 5 bases and J 0 bases; bases outside gene matches: 4. CDR3 DNA: TGTGCCATCAGTCAGACTAGCGGGGGACCGAACACCGGGGAGCTGTTTTTT. It encodes CAISQTSGGPNTGELFF.